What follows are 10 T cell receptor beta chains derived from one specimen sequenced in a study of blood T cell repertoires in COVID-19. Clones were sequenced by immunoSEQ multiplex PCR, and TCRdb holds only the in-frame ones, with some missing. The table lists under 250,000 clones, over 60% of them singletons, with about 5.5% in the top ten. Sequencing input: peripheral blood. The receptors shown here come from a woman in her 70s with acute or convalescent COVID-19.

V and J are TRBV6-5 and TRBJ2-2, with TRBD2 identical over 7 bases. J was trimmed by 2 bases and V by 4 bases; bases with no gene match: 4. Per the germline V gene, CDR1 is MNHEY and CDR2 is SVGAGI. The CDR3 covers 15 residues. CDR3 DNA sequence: TGTGCCAGCAGTTTGACTAGCCCCAACACCGGGGAGCTGTTTTTT. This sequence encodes CASSLTSPNTGELFF.

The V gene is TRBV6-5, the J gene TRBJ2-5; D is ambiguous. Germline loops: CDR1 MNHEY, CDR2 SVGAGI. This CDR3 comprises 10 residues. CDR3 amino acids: CATMRETQYF. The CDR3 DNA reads TGTGCGACCATGAGGGAGACCCAGTACTTC.

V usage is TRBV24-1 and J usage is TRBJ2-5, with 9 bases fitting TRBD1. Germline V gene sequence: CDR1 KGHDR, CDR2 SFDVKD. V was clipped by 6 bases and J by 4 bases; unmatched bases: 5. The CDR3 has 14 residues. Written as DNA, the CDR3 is TGTGCCACCAGTAGAACAGGGGGCGTAGAGACCCAGTACTTC. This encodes CATSRTGGVETQYF.

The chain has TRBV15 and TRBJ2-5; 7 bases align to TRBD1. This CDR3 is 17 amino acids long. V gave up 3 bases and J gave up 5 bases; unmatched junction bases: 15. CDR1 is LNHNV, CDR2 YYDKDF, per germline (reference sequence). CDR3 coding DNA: TGTGCCACCAGCAGTCACACTACAACAGGGGTACGGGAGACCCAGTACTTC. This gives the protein CATSSHTTTGVRETQYF.

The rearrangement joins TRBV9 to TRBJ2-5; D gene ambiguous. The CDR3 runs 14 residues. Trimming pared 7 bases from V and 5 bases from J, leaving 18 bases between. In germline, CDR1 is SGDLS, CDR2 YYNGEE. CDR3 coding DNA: TGTGCCAGCTCCCCCGCCGGCTGGGCCGAGACCCAGTACTTC. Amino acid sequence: CASSPAGWAETQYF. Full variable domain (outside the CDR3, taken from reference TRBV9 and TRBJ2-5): DSGVTQTPKHLITATGQRVTLRCSPRSGDLSVYWYQQSLDQGLQFLIQYYNGEERAKGNILERFSAQQFPDLHSELNLSSLELGDSALYFCASSPAGWAETQYFGPGTRLLVL.

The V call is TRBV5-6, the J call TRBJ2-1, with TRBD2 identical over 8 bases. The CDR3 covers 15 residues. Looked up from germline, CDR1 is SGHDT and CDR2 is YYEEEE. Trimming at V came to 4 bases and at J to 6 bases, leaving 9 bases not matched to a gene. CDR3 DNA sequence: TGTGCCAGCAGCCGACTAGCGAATGGTGTCAATGAGCAGTTCTTC. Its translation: CASSRLANGVNEQFF.

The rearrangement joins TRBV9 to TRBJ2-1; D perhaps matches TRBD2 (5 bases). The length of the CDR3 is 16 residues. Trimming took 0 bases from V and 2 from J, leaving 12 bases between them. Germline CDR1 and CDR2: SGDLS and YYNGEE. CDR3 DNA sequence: TGTGCCAGCAGCGTAGGGGCTAGCAACACCTACAATGAGCAGTTCTTC. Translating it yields CASSVGASNTYNEQFF.

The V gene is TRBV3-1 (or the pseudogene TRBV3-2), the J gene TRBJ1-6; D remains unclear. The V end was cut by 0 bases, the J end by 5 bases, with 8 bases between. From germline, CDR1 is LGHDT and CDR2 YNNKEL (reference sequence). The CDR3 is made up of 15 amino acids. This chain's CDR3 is CASSQDSPDNSPLHF. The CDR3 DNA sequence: TGTGCCAGCAGCCAAGATTCCCCAGATAATTCACCCCTCCACTTT.

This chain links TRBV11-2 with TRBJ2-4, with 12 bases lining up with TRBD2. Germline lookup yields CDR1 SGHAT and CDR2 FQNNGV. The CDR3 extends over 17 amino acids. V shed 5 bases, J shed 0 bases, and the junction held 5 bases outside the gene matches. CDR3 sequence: CASSARTSGIAKNIQYF. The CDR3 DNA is TGTGCCAGCAGCGCCCGGACTAGCGGGATAGCCAAAAACATTCAGTACTTC. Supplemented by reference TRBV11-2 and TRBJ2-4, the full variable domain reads EAGVAQSPRYKIIEKRQSVAFWCNPISGHATLYWYQQILGQGPKLLIQFQNNGVVDDSQLPKDRFSAERLKGVDSTLKIQPAKLEDSAVYLCASSARTSGIAKNIQYFGAGTRLSVL.

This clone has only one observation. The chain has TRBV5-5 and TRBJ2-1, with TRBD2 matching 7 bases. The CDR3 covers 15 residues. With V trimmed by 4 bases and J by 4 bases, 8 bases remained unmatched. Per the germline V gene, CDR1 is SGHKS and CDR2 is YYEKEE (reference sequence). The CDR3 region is CASSPLAEPYNEQFF. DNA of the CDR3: TGTGCCAGCAGCCCCCTAGCGGAGCCTTACAATGAGCAGTTCTTC.